This T cell receptor beta chain was identified in a study of blood T cell repertoires in COVID-19. For the study at large: Sites across the United States, Italy and Spain contributed samples from acute and convalescent COVID-19. In each case, the material was cDNA or gDNA derived from T cells, B-cell-depleted T cells, or PBMCs.

In the original processing: Amplification from reference gene primers served as the basis for estimated nucleated cell counts. Sequencing used immunoSEQ multiplex PCR; TCRdb keeps in-frame clones, though not all of them. That table supplies the V and J calls and clone size; D and trimming were determined from the DNA. There are 190,000 or so clones in the sample; 70% to 90% occur only once, and 2.7% lies in the top ten. A single count supports this clone. Source material: peripheral blood. This receptor was taken from a man between 35 and 55 years old with active or convalescent COVID-19.

Here the CDR3 reads CASSQPRTSGGAEQYF. The CDR3 nucleotides are TGTGCCAGCAGCCAACCCCGGACTAGCGGGGGGGCCGAGCAGTACTTC. This chain joins TRBV4-2 and TRBJ2-7, with 15 bases aligning to TRBD2. V shed 2 bases and J 6 bases; nucleotides not matched to a gene: 5. Germline CDR1 reads LGHNA; CDR2 reads YNFKEQ. CDR3 length equals 16 residues.